The 15 T cell receptor beta chains given below trace back to one sample, sequenced in a study of blood T cell repertoires in COVID-19. Assay used: immunoSEQ multiplex PCR; TCRdb lists only in-frame clones, some missing. The sample includes a few hundred thousand clones, about 84% of them seen just once. The sample comprised PBMCs or T cells enriched from blood (not recorded which). The receptors were sampled from a woman in her thirties or forties with acute COVID-19.

The CDR3 region is CASSLDRVYEQYF. CDR3 DNA: TGTGCCAGCAGTTTGGACAGGGTGTACGAGCAGTACTTC. This rearrangement joins TRBV28 to TRBJ2-7, with 8 nucleotides matching TRBD1. J was trimmed by 4 bases and V by 3 bases; bases with no gene match: 2. Looked up from germline, CDR1 is MDHEN and CDR2 is SYDVKM. CDR3 length: 13 amino acids.

The V gene is TRBV18, the J gene TRBJ2-7, with 7 bases aligning to TRBD1. Per the germline V gene, CDR1 is KGHSH and CDR2 is LQKENI. This CDR3 spans 14 amino acids. J was trimmed by 2 bases and V by 3 bases; bases with no gene match: 4. Here the CDR3 reads CASSPPGTAYEQYF. The DNA of the CDR3 is TGTGCCAGCTCACCCCCCGGGACAGCCTACGAGCAGTACTTC.

V gene TRBV4-2 combines with J gene TRBJ1-5; tentative D call: TRBD1 (5 bases). The CDR3 totals 16 residues. Germline V gives CDR1 LGHNA, CDR2 YNFKEQ. The germline V and J ends were trimmed by 0 bases and 5 bases, with 14 bases remaining between them. CDR3: CASSQDPWGGYQPQHF. The CDR3 DNA sequence: TGTGCCAGCAGCCAAGATCCCTGGGGGGGTTATCAGCCCCAGCATTTT.

The chain joins TRBV7-9 to TRBJ1-4, with D hard to call. The CDR3 spans 18 residues. V dropped 1 base and J dropped 8 bases, with 23 bases sitting between them. CDR1 and CDR2 (germline): SEHNR, FQNEAQ (reference sequence). DNA of the CDR3: TGTGCCAGCAGCTTAGGGATCGGTATAACTAACCGAGGGGAAAAACTGTTTTTT. Its translation is CASSLGIGITNRGEKLFF.

This clone was found a few times. The rearrangement links TRBV19 to TRBJ1-2; 10 bases match TRBD1. Per germline, CDR1 LNHDA and CDR2 SQIVND (reference sequence). CDR3 length: 14 amino acids. Trimming took 7 bases from V and 7 from J; bases not matched to a gene: 9. The CDR3 protein is CASKDRGHSGGYTF. The CDR3 DNA is TGTGCCAGTAAAGACAGGGGGCATTCAGGTGGCTACACCTTC.

The chain combines TRBV15 with TRBJ2-2; D is perhaps TRBD2 (6 bases). The CDR3 length is 15 residues. V was clipped by 1 base and J by 4 bases, with 10 bases between them. Germline V gives CDR1 LNHNV, CDR2 YYDKDF (reference sequence). This chain's CDR3 is CATSRVGSSTGELFF. CDR3 coding DNA: TGTGCCACCAGCAGAGTCGGGAGCTCCACCGGGGAGCTGTTTTTT.

V and J are TRBV28 and TRBJ1-2, with D tentatively TRBD1 (6 bases). The CDR3 runs 14 residues. V was clipped by 6 bases and J by 8 bases, with 19 bases between them. Germline V CDR1 and CDR2: MDHEN, SYDVKM. The CDR3 loop is CASSLSGAMRGYTF. DNA of the CDR3: TGTGCCAGCAGCCTATCAGGGGCCATGAGGGGCTACACCTTC.

This clone has only one observation. The chain uses TRBV19 and TRBJ1-2, with TRBD1 as a possible D gene (5 bases). The germline CDR1 and CDR2 sequences are LNHDA and SQIVND (reference sequence). CDR3 size: 15 residues. Trimming cost V 5 bases and J 3 bases, with 16 bases left between them. CDR3 nucleotide sequence: TGTGCCAGTAGTCCTAGACAGATAAAACACTATGGCTACACCTTC. It is translated as CASSPRQIKHYGYTF.

V is TRBV3-1 (or the pseudogene TRBV3-2) and J is TRBJ2-3; weak D call: TRBD1 (6 bases). The CDR3 consists of 13 residues. The germline CDR1 and CDR2 sequences are LGHDT and YNNKEL (reference sequence). V lost 7 bases and J 4 bases, leaving 12 bases between the germline ends. CDR3 DNA: TGTGCCAGCACCAAAACAGGGTCAGATACGCAGTATTTT. Protein product: CASTKTGSDTQYF.

The rearrangement uses TRBV27 and TRBJ2-7; 8 bases map to TRBD1. The germline CDR1 and CDR2 sequences are MNHEY and SMNVEV (reference sequence). J gave up 6 bases and V 6 bases, and 10 bases lay outside the gene matches. The CDR3 runs 14 residues. This CDR3 is CASSRGQALGEQYF. In nucleotides, the CDR3 is TGTGCCAGCAGCCGGGGACAGGCGCTGGGCGAGCAGTACTTC.

The chain is built from TRBV5-6 and TRBJ1-5; perhaps TRBD1 as D (5 bases). This CDR3 is 16 amino acids long. V was trimmed by 0 bases and J by 5 bases, leaving 15 bases between them. Germline assignment: CDR1 SGHDT and CDR2 YYEEEE. CDR3 in amino acids: CASSLGGPRSDQPQHF. CDR3 nucleotides: TGTGCCAGCAGCTTGGGGGGCCCCAGATCAGATCAGCCCCAGCATTTT.

This rearrangement joins TRBV5-4 to TRBJ2-7; possible D gene TRBD1, 6 bases. Germline assignment: CDR1 SGHNT and CDR2 YYREEE (reference sequence). The CDR3 length is 15 residues. Trimming shortened V by 4 bases and J by 6 bases, and 20 bases separated the two germline ends. CDR3 in DNA: TGTGCCAGCAGCATGATGACAAACAGGGCAGGCGAGCAGTACTTC. The encoded protein is CASSMMTNRAGEQYF.

In regard to this clone: The same CDR3 is also encoded by other DNA sequences in this sample. V is TRBV19 and J is TRBJ1-1; D remains unclear. This CDR3 region has 12 residues. CDR1 is LNHDA, CDR2 SQIVND, per germline (reference sequence). The ends were cut back, 2 bases at V and 7 bases at J, with 8 bases in the middle. Written as DNA, the CDR3 is TGTGCCAGTAGTATATTGGCAGGTGAAGCTTTCTTT. It specifies CASSILAGEAFF.

The chain carries TRBV6-5 and TRBJ1-2; D is undetermined. V was clipped by 2 bases and J by 0 bases, with 4 bases between them. The CDR3 extends over 13 amino acids. Looked up from germline, CDR1 is MNHEY and CDR2 is SVGAGI. The CDR3 DNA is TGTGCCAGCAGTTACACAGCTAACTATGGCTACACCTTC. As protein: CASSYTANYGYTF.

The chain has TRBV2 and TRBJ2-1; TRBD2 matches at 10 bases. CDR1 SNHLY and CDR2 FYNNEI come from the germline V gene. This CDR3 contains 11 residues. The junction had 0 bases not matched to a gene; V was cut back by 9 bases and J by 7 bases. The DNA of the CDR3 is TGTGCCAGACTAGCGGGGAATGAGCAGTTCTTC. Translation gives CARLAGNEQFF.